The source of this TCR beta chain is a study of control samples from healthy donors and cancer patients. Here immunoSEQ multiplex PCR was the method, and the copy in TCRdb shows in-frame clones only, minus some. The sample yields a few hundred thousand clones, 75% to 95% seen once. The CDR3 covers 15 residues. The germline gives CDR1 MDHEN, CDR2 SYDVKM. Trimming shortened V by 9 bases and J by 0 bases, and 12 bases separated the two germline ends. This clone was observed a single time. This receptor was identified in a man aged 40-50 years with head and neck cancer. Sequenced: PBMCs. This chain connects TRBV28 to TRBJ1-6; D might be TRBD1 (5 bases). The CDR3 is CASLQVNSYNSPLHF. The CDR3 DNA follows: TGTGCCAGTTTACAGGTGAACTCCTATAATTCACCCCTCCACTTT.